This T cell receptor (beta chain) comes out of a study of OX40 agonist ivuxolimab in advanced cancers. The table came from immunoSEQ multiplex PCR; TCRdb's copy has only in-frame clones and leaves some out. The sample carries roughly 50,000 clones, around 87% recorded once. The germline V gene encodes CDR1 DFQATT and CDR2 SNEGSKA (reference sequence). The V end lost 2 bases, the J end lost 4 bases, and 4 bases lay between the germline ends. The CDR3 consists of 11 residues. This clonotype was sampled from an adult with an advanced solid tumor such as melanoma, head and neck, liver or kidney cancer. This rearrangement joins TRBV20-1 to TRBJ2-3; D call uncertain. The sequencing here drew on CD4+ or CD8+ T cells sorted from blood, taken in a trial of the OX40 agonist ivuxolimab. CDR3 sequence reads: CSARKSDTQYF. In nucleotides, the CDR3 is TGCAGTGCTAGAAAGTCAGATACGCAGTATTTT.